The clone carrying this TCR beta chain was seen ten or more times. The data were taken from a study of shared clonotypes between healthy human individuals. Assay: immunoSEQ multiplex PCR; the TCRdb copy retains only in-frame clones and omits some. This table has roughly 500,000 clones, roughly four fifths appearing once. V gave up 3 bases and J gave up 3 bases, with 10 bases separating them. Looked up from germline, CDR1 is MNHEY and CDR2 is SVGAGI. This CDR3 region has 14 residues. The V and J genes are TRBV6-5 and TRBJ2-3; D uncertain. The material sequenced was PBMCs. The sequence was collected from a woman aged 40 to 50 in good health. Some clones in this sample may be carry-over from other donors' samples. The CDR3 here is CASSYNAQTDTQYF. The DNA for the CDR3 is TGTGCCAGCAGTTATAACGCGCAAACAGATACGCAGTATTTT.